This T cell receptor beta chain was recorded in a study of blood T cells in healthy people across ages. The CDR3 runs to 13 residues. V dropped 5 bases and J dropped 5 bases, with 15 bases sitting between them. Germline loops: CDR1 DFQATT, CDR2 SNEGSKA (reference sequence). Using a J-beta primer mix together with a sample-barcoded 5' primer, a second PCR was run for roughly 6 to 11 cycles. Each CDR3 protein is one row after TCRdb ran MiXCR on the 5' RACE reads. Here the sample spans roughly 2 million distinct CDR3 sequences, 40% to 55% being singletons. The rearrangement links TRBV20-1 to TRBJ2-5, with a weak D call TRBD2 (5 bases). What was sequenced was blood. The receptor was derived from a woman in her thirties or forties in good health. The CDR3 sequence is CSAGWRTGETQYF. In DNA, the CDR3 is TGCAGTGCTGGATGGAGGACTGGGGAGACCCAGTACTTC.